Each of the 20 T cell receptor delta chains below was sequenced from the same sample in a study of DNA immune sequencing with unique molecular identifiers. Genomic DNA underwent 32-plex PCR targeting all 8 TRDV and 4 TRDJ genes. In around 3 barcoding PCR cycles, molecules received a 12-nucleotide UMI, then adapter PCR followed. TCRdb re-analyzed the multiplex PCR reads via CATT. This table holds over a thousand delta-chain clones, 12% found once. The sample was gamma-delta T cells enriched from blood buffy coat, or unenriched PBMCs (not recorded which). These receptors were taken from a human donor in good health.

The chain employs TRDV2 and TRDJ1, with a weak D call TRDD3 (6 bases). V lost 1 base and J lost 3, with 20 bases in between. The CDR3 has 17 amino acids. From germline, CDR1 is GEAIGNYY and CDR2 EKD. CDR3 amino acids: CACDTAETGSKADKLIF. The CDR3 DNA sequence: TGTGCCTGTGACACGGCTGAGACTGGGTCTAAAGCCGATAAACTCATCTTT.

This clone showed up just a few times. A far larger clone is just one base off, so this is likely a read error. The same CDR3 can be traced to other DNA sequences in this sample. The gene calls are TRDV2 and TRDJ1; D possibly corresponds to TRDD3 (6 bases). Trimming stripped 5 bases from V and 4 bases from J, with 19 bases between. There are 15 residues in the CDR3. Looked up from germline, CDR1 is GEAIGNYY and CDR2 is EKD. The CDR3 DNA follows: TGTGCCTGTGCCCAACTGGGCGATAGGGACGATAAACTCATCTTT. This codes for CACAQLGDRDDKLIF.

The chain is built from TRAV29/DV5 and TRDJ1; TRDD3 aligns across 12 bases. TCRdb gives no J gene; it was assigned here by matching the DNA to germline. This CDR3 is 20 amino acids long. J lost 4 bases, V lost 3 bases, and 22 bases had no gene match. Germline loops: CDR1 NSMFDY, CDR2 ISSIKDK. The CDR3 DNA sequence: TGTGCAGCAAAGAAGGCTTCACACGGGGTACTGGGGGATACCGGCGATAAACTCATCTTT. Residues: CAAKKASHGVLGDTGDKLIF. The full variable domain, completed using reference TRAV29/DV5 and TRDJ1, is DQQVKQNSPSLSVQEGRISILNCDYTNSMFDYFLWYKKYPAEGPTFLISISSIKDKNEDGRFTVFLNKSAKHLSLHIVPSQPGDSAVYFCAAKKASHGVLGDTGDKLIFGKGTRVTVEP.

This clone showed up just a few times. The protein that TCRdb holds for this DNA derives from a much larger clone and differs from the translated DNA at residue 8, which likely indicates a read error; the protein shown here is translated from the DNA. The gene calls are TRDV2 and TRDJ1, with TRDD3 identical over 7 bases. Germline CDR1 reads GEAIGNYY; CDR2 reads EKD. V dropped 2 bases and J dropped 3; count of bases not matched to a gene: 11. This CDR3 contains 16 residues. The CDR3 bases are TGTGCCTGTGACAAGCTGGGGGGTACGCAGGCCGATAAACTCATCTTT. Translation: CACDKLGGTQADKLIF.

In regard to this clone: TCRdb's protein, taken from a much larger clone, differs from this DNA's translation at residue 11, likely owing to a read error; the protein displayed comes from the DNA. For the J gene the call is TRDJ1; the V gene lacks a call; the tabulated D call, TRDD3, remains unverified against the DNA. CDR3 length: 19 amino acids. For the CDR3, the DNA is TGTGCCTGTGACACCTTGTCTTTACTGGGGAAAGAGTACACCGATAAACTCATCTTT. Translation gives CACDTLSLLGKEYTDKLIF.

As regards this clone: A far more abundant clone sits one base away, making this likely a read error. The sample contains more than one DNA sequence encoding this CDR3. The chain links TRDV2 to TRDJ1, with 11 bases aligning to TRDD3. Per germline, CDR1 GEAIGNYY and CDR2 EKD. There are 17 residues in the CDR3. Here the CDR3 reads CACDTVGGYAGTDKLIF. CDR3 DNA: TGTGCCTGCGACACCGTTGGGGGATACGCTGGGACCGATAAACTCATCTTT.

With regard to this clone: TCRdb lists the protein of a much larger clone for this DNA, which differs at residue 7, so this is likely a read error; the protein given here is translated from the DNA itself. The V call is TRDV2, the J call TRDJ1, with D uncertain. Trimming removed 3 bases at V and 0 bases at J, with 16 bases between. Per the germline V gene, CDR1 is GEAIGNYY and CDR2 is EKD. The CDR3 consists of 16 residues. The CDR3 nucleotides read TGTGCCTGTGACCCGTCCGGTCGGAAGTACACCGATAAACTCATCTTT. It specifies CACDPSGRKYTDKLIF.

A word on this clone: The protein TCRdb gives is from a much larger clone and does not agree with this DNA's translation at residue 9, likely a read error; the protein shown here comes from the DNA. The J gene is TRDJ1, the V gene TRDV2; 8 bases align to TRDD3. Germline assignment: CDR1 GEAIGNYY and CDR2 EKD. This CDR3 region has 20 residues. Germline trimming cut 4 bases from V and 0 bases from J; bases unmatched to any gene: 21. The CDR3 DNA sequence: TGTGCCTGTGATAACCTTGGTACGTGGGGATACCGTACTTACACCGATAAACTCATCTTT. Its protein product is CACDNLGTWGYRTYTDKLIF.

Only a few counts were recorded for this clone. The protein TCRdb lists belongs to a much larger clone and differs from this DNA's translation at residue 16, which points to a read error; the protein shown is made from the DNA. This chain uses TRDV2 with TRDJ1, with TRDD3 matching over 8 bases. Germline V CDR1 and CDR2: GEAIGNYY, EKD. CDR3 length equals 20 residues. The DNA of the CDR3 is TGTGCCTGTGACACCCTGAGGGTTTCTGGGGGACACGAGTACACCGAAAAACTCATCTTT. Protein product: CACDTLRVSGGHEYTEKLIF.

The CDR3 DNA follows: TGTGCTCTTGGGGTACCAACATGGGGGGGCCCCAAGACAGCACAACTCTTCTTT. Translation gives CALGVPTWGGPKTAQLFF. This chain connects TRDV1 to TRDJ2; a possible D gene is TRDD3 (6 bases). This CDR3 spans 18 amino acids. V dropped 4 bases and J dropped 4 bases, with 22 bases sitting between them. In germline, CDR1 is TSWWSYY, CDR2 QGS.

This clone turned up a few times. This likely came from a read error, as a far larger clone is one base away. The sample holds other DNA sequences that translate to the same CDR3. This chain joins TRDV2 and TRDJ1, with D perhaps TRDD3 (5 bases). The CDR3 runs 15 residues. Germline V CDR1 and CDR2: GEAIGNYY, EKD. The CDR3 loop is CACDTVGGRTDKLIF. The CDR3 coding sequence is TGTGCCTGCGACACCGTCGGGGGTCGCACCGATAAACTCATCTTT.

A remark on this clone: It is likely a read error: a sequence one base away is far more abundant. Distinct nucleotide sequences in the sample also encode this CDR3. The CDR3 is CACAQLGDRDDKLIF. In DNA form, the CDR3 reads TGTGCCTGTGCCCAACTGGGGGATAGAGACGATAAACTCATCTTT. The rearrangement uses TRDV2 and TRDJ1; 11 nucleotides match TRDD3. Per the germline V gene, CDR1 is GEAIGNYY and CDR2 is EKD. V was pared by 5 bases and J by 4 bases, with 8 bases of the junction left unmatched. The CDR3 spans 15 residues.

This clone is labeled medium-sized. The CDR3 here is CACDRLGGPSKLIF. The CDR3 DNA sequence: TGTGCCTGTGACCGCTTGGGGGGACCGTCTAAACTCATCTTT. This sequence joins TRDV2 and TRDJ1, with D possibly TRDD3 on 6 matching bases. V lost 3 bases and J lost 7, with 17 bases in between. Germline V gene lookup returns CDR1 GEAIGNYY and CDR2 EKD. The CDR3 consists of 14 residues.

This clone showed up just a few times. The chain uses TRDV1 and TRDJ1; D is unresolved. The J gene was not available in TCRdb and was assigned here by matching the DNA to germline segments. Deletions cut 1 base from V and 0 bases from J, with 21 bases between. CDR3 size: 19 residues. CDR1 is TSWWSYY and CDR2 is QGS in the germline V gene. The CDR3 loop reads CALGEQAHRPPEYTDKLIF. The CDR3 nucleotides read TGTGCTCTTGGGGAACAGGCCCACCGGCCCCCTGAGTACACCGATAAACTCATCTTT.

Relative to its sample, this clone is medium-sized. The DNA of the CDR3 is TGTGCTTATAGGAGCGCGGGGGGGGGCCTAGCTTACTGGGGGATACGCGTATCAATCCTCCTTTGCACCGATAAACTCATCTTT. This gives the protein CAYRSAGGGLAYWGIRVSILLCTDKLIF. The J gene call is TRDJ1, but no V gene call exists; the table's D call, TRDD3, was not checked against the DNA. This CDR3 region has 28 residues.

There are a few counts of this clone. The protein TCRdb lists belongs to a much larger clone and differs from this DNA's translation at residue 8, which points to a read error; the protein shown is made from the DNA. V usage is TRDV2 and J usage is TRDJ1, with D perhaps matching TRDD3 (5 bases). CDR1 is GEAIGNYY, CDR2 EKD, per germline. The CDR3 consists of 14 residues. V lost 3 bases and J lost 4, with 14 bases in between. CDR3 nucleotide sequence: TGTGCCTGTGACGGTATGGGGTATCGCGATAAACTCATCTTT. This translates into CACDGMGYRDKLIF.

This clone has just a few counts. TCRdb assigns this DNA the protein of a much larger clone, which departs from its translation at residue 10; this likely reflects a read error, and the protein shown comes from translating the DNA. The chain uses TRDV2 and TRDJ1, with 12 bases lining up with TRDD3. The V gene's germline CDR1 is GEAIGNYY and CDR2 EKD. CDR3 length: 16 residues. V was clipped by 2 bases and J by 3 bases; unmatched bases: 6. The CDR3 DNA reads TGTGCCTGTGACAAGCTGGGGGATACGCTGGCCGATAAACTCATCTTT. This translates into CACDKLGDTLADKLIF.

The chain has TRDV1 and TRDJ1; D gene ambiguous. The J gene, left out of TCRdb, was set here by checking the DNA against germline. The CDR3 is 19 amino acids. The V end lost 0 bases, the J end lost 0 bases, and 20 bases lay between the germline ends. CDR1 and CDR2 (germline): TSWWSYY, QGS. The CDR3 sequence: CALGELTIRRPDYTDKLIF. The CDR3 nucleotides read TGTGCTCTTGGGGAACTAACGATTCGGAGACCTGATTACACCGATAAACTCATCTTT.

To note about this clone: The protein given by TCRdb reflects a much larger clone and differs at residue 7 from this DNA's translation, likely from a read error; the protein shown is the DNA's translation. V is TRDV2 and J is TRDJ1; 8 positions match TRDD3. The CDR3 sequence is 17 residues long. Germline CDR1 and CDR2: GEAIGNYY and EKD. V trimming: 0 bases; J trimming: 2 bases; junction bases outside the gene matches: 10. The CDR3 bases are TGTGCCTGTGACACCGTTGAGGGATACGCTGGGACCGATAAACTCATCTTT. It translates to CACDTVEGYAGTDKLIF.

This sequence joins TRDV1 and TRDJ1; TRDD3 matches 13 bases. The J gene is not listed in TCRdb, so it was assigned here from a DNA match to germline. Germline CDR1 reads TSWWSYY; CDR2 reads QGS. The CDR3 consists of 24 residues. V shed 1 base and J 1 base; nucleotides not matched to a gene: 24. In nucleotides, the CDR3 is TGTGCTCTTGGGGAACCGGGAAAGACGACTGGTGAACTGGGGGATACGAGAAGCACCGATAAACTCATCTTT. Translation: CALGEPGKTTGELGDTRSTDKLIF.